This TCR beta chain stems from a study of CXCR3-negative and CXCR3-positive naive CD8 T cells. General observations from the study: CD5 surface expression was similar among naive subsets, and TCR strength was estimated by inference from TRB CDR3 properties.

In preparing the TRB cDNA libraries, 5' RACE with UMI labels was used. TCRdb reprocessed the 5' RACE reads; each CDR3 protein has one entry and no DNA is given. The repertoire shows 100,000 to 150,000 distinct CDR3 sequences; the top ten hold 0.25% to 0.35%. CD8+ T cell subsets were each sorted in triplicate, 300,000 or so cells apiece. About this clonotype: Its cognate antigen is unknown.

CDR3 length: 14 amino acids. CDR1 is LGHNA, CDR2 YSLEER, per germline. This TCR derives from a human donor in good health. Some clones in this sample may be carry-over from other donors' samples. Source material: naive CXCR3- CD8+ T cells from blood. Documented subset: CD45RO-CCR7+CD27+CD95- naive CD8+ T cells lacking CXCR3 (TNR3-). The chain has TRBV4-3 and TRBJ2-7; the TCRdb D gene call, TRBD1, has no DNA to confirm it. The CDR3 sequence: CASSQDARGNEQYF.